These 6 T cell receptor beta chains were sequenced from one sample in a study of technical replicates of blood from several donors. The table came from immunoSEQ multiplex PCR; TCRdb's copy has only in-frame clones and leaves some out. The table has 60,000 to 70,000 clones, 95% to 98% seen once. Sequences were obtained from T cells isolated from PBMCs. The receptors were gathered from a human donor in good health.

The chain couples TRBV25-1 to TRBJ2-2; D is perhaps TRBD2 (7 bases). The CDR3 sequence is 15 residues long. V lost 6 bases to trimming and J lost 4 bases, with 15 bases between them. The germline gives CDR1 MGHDK, CDR2 SYGVNS. The CDR3 DNA follows: TGTGCCAGCAGGAGTGGGGGCGGGAGCACCGGGGAGCTGTTTTTT. Its translation is CASRSGGGSTGELFF.

The CDR3 sequence: CASSSLAAMNTDTQYF. DNA for the CDR3: TGTGCCAGCAGTTCCCTAGCGGCCATGAACACAGATACGCAGTATTTT. The rearrangement uses TRBV6-5 and TRBJ2-3; 7 nucleotides line up with TRBD2. Trimming at V came to 4 bases and at J to 2 bases, leaving 9 bases not matched to a gene. The CDR3 contains 16 residues. Germline loops: CDR1 MNHEY, CDR2 SVGAGI.

The chain links TRBV19 to TRBJ2-7; D perhaps matches TRBD2 (6 bases). Germline CDR1 reads LNHDA; CDR2 reads SQIVND (reference sequence). The CDR3 spans 14 residues. Deletions cut 1 base from V and 3 bases from J, with 10 bases between. The CDR3 region has the DNA TGTGCCAGTAGTATAGCGGGAGAAGGCTACGAGCAGTACTTC. It encodes CASSIAGEGYEQYF.

This clone came up once. The V and J genes are TRBV7-2 and TRBJ1-1; the D is unclear. V was clipped by 3 bases and J by 2 bases, with 16 bases between them. Per germline, CDR1 SGHTA and CDR2 FQGNSA. This CDR3 comprises 16 residues. For the CDR3, the DNA is TGTGCCAGCAGCTTCTTCATTACGACTGACAACACTGAAGCTTTCTTT. It specifies CASSFFITTDNTEAFF.

V gene TRBV6-5 combines with J gene TRBJ1-1; D not certain. Germline-derived CDR1 and CDR2 are MNHEY and SVGAGI. Trimming cost V 0 bases and J 1 base, with 12 bases left between them. There are 16 residues in the CDR3. In DNA, the CDR3 is TGTGCCAGCAGTTACTCGATTACGGGTACGAACACTGAAGCTTTCTTT. Translated: CASSYSITGTNTEAFF.

The chain employs TRBV30 and TRBJ1-1; 7 positions agree with TRBD1. This CDR3 contains 13 residues. The germline V gene encodes CDR1 GTSNPN and CDR2 SVGIG (reference sequence). V lost 2 bases and J lost 5; bases outside the gene matches: 5. The CDR3 coding sequence is TGTGCCTGGAGTTTGACAGGGAGTACTGAAGCTTTCTTT. It yields the protein CAWSLTGSTEAFF.